The clone carrying this T cell receptor (beta chain) was counted a few times. What it recognizes is unknown. Germline V lookup: CDR1 LNHNV, CDR2 YYDKDF (reference sequence). The CDR3 totals 17 residues. V was cut by 2 bases and J by 5 bases, with 16 bases left in between. These data come from a study of T cell repertoires in cytomegalovirus infection. Study summary: Shared public TCR beta signatures pointed to both CMV infection and a matching HLA type.

Study-wide results and caveats: HLA-C-restricted CMV-specific TCR beta clonotypes prevailed in the ex vivo response.

One entry per CDR3 protein results from TCRdb running MiXCR on the reads. The sample consists of 200,000 to 250,000 distinct CDR3 sequences, around 6.6% of them appearing once. The V and J genes are TRBV15 and TRBJ1-6; D is possibly TRBD1 (6 bases). This TCR came from a human donor in good health (CMV status not recorded). Some clones in this sample may be carry-over from other donors' samples. Material for sequencing was PBMCs. This CDR3 reads CATSRMTGVINNSPLHF. CDR3 coding DNA: TGTGCCACCAGCAGAATGACAGGTGTAATCAATAATTCACCCCTCCACTTT.